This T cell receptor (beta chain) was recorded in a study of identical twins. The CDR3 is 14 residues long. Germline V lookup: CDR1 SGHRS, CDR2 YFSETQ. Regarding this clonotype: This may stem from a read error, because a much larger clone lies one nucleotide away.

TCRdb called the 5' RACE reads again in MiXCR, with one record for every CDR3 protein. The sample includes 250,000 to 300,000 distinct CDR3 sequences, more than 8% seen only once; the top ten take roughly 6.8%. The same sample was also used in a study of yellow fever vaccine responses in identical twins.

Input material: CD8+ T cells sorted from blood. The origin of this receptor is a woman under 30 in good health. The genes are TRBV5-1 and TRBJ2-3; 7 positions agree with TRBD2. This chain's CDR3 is CASRGGGYTYTQYF. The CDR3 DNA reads TGCGCCAGCAGAGGCGGGGGTTACACATATACGCAGTATTTT. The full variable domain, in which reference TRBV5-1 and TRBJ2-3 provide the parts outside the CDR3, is KAGVTQTPRYLIKTRGQQVTLSCSPISGHRSVSWYQQTPGQGLQFLFEYFSETQRNKGNFPGRFSGRQFSNSRSEMNVSTLELGDSALYLCASRGGGYTYTQYFGPGTRLTVL.